This section outlines one TCR beta chain sequence together with its context. This clone was counted only a few times. What antigen it recognizes has not been identified. No much larger clone is present one base from it, and per-base qualities are unavailable. Genomic DNA was extracted with the Qiagen DNeasy kit from unsorted PBMCs and from negatively selected CD4+ and CD8+ fractions. Amplification of TCR beta CDR3 regions was done by immunoSEQ multiplex PCR with primers that anneal to V and J segments. A synthetic immune receptor repertoire was used to minimize amplification bias, and any residual bias was removed computationally once sequencing was done. Turning to the authors' computational methods: Repertoire diversity was quantified as the Shannon entropy index using custom Python scripts. Unsorted, CD4+ and CD8+ repertoires were analyzed separately, except for combined analyses in which CD4+ and CD8+ sequences were merged in silico. A clone counted as expanded when the clone's frequency after treatment rose at least 2-fold relative to C1D1, and clones undetected at baseline were given a pseudocount of 0.5. Clones with 0 or 1 copy at C1D1 were classified as singleton clones, and clones with 2 or more copies were classified as non-singleton clones. By matching protein sequences in sorted samples from the same patient, clones expanded in unsorted samples were annotated as CD4+, CD8+ or unknown. Wilcoxon tests on paired samples were used to test changes in diversity from C1D1 to C4D1. Here the immuneACCESS table is served through TCRdb, limited to in-frame sequences with V and J called. Missing clones are a known gap in these copies; in checked studies unresolved V genes cover under half, and the rest lacks a known reason. For V, J and clone size, that table is used; D and trimming come from the DNA. The table for this sample lists fewer than 110,000 clones; about 89% of them were counted only once. Clones ranked in the top ten supply 5.5% to 8.5% of the sample.

The sample comes from a study of PD-1 blockade in classical Hodgkin lymphoma (dated by TCRdb to 2018 to 2020). Background for the entire study: Nivolumab dosing was 3 mg/kg intravenously every 2 weeks, continuing until either disease progression or unacceptable toxicity. The study used TCR beta sequencing and CyTOF to define a peripheral blood immune signature of response to PD-1 blockade in classical Hodgkin lymphoma.

Broader findings and caveats from the paper: Among trial patients, those achieving complete response had baseline diversity similar to that of newly diagnosed patients, while diversity was significantly lower in partial responders and progressors. The study covered only a single clinical trial cohort, and the causes of the repertoire differences, possibly disease activity or prior therapy, were still not defined. Patients starting nivolumab less than 1 year after ASCT had lower diversity and were excluded from later analyses to avoid confounding by immune reconstitution. Newly diagnosed patients were reported to have lower baseline TCR diversity than healthy donors, and relapsed/refractory patients were reported to have lower baseline TCR diversity still. By C4D1, a significant rise was seen in CD4+ TCR diversity but not in CD8+ TCR diversity (p=0.0027 vs p=0.16), and the rise was most apparent among complete responders (p=0.02).

Here V drops 5 bases and J drops 6 bases, and the junction holds 4 bases not matched to any gene. Based on the germline V gene (reference sequence), the CDR1 and CDR2 sequences are MNHEY and SMNVEV. Including the terminal cysteine and phenylalanine, the CDR3 comprises 13 residues. Of the read, only the CDR3 DNA is kept; its 39 bases are in frame from base 1. Read against the paper, the sample's time point label means: cycle 2 day 1 (C2D1) of nivolumab. Relapse after autologous stem cell transplantation had occurred in all trial patients, and cohorts A, B and C were distinguished by prior brentuximab vedotin exposure. The trial cohort was composed of about 58 patients with relapsed/refractory classical Hodgkin lymphoma, for whom complete response, partial response or progressive disease was recorded as best overall response. In the multi-cohort phase II CheckMate 205 trial, trial patients received single-agent nivolumab. An independent review committee assessed best overall response by applying the 2007 International Working Group response criteria. Trial PBMCs were obtained immediately prior to nivolumab initiation (C1D1) and on therapy at cycle 2 day 1 and cycle 4 day 1. Peripheral blood was collected in 8 mL Vacutainer Cell Preparation Tubes, from which PBMCs were isolated by centrifugation and then cryopreserved.

The sample in question was peripheral blood mononuclear cells (PBMCs), obtained before the second cycle of nivolumab. This chain joins TRBV27 to TRBJ1-5, and 7 bases in between align with TRBD1. This TCR came from a human donor with classical Hodgkin lymphoma. Here is the DNA: TGTGCCAGCAGTCCCCCAGGGGGTCAGCCCCAGCATTTT. It is translated as CASSPPGGQPQHF.